A single sample gave rise to the 7 T cell receptor beta chains below, sequenced in a study of naive and memory T cell subsets. Both TRBC1 and TRBC2 were covered by a beta constant-region primer of two equimolar oligonucleotides. TCRdb independently ran MiXCR on the UMI-ligation and nested PCR reads; one entry per CDR3 protein. Here the sample spans 150,000 or so distinct CDR3 sequences, about 17% being singletons. The sample comprised naive CD4+ T cells from blood. The receptors were gathered from a human donor in good health.

This clonotype was seen more than once but under ten times. The chain combines TRBV19 with TRBJ2-5; D unresolved. Germline assignment: CDR1 LNHDA and CDR2 SQIVND (reference sequence). V lost 5 bases, J lost 5 bases, and 9 bases lay in between. This CDR3 comprises 12 residues. Here the CDR3 DNA reads TGTGCCAGTAGTTGCAGTCAGGAGACCCAGTACTTC. It translates to CASSCSQETQYF.

V and J are TRBV7-9 and TRBJ2-3, with 9 bases matching TRBD2. The V gene's germline CDR1 is SEHNR and CDR2 FQNEAQ (reference sequence). With V trimmed by 1 base and J by 6 bases, 5 bases remained unmatched. CDR3 length equals 15 residues. DNA for the CDR3: TGTGCCAGCAGCTTAGGCGGGAGGGACGTGGATACGCAGTATTTT. Encoded protein: CASSLGGRDVDTQYF. Supplemented by reference TRBV7-9 and TRBJ2-3, the full variable domain reads DTGVSQNPRHKITKRGQNVTFRCDPISEHNRLYWYRQTLGQGPEFLTYFQNEAQLEKSRLLSDRFSAERPKGSFSTLEIQRTEQGDSAMYLCASSLGGRDVDTQYFGPGTRLTVL.

V gene TRBV20-1 combines with J gene TRBJ2-7; 11 bases line up with TRBD1. The CDR3 has 15 residues. Germline-derived CDR1 and CDR2 are DFQATT and SNEGSKA (reference sequence). V lost 4 bases and J lost 4; bases outside the gene matches: 9. CDR3 DNA sequence: TGCAGTGCTAAGAACCGGACAGGGGGCATTTACGAGCAGTACTTC. This translates into CSAKNRTGGIYEQYF.

This clonotype was counted between two and nine times. The chain links TRBV20-1 to TRBJ2-2; 8 nucleotides line up with TRBD2. The CDR3 loop spans 15 amino acids. After removal of 6 bases from V and 2 bases from J, the junction contained 8 bases not matched to a gene. Germline V gene lookup returns CDR1 DFQATT and CDR2 SNEGSKA (reference sequence). CDR3 DNA: TGCAGTGCCAGGCGGGGGGCGGTAAACACCGGGGAGCTGTTTTTT. Translation: CSARRGAVNTGELFF.

The genes are TRBV6-5 and TRBJ2-7; no definite D call. This CDR3 has 13 residues. Germline V gives CDR1 MNHEY, CDR2 SVGAGI. Trimming removed 5 bases at V and 7 bases at J, with 15 bases between. The CDR3 DNA is TGTGCCAGCAGTGAAGACGGATTTAGGGAGCAGTACTTC. This codes for CASSEDGFREQYF.

At least ten counts were recorded for this clonotype. The chain carries TRBV20-1 and TRBJ2-3; TRBD2 matches 11 bases. V lost 0 bases and J lost 3; bases outside the gene matches: 8. Germline-derived CDR1 and CDR2 are DFQATT and SNEGSKA (reference sequence). CDR3 size: 17 residues. The CDR3 nucleotides are TGCAGTGCTAGAGACGCCGCGACTAGCGGGATAACAGATACGCAGTATTTT. It is translated as CSARDAATSGITDTQYF.

This chain joins TRBV2 and TRBJ1-3; D remains ambiguous. Trimming shortened V by 4 bases and J by 3 bases, and 7 bases separated the two germline ends. Per the germline V gene, CDR1 is SNHLY and CDR2 is FYNNEI. The CDR3 is made up of 13 amino acids. The CDR3 sequence is CASSAEGGNTIYF. DNA for the CDR3: TGTGCCAGCAGTGCGGAAGGTGGAAACACCATATATTTT.